A selection of T cell receptor beta chains follows, all from one sample in a study of T cells in Graves' hyperthyroidism and ophthalmopathy. TCRdb passed the multiplex PCR reads through MiXCR, listing each CDR3 protein once. The sample records hundreds of thousands of distinct CDR3 sequences, around 15% being singletons. Sequenced: blood. These receptors were obtained from a woman under 40 with Graves' hyperthyroidism. The CDR3 runs from the conserved cysteine through the conserved F or W. The D gene is left open where the match is weak. Not all rows give a size; the values are once, few, many and, for expanded clones, a class.

v_call	j_call	clone_size	d_call	cdr3_nt	cdr3_aa
TRBV7-2	TRBJ2-3	many	TRBD1	TGTGCCAGCAGCTTACCGAACAGGGGCCCGACAGATACGCAGTATTTT	CASSLPNRGPTDTQYF
TRBV7-9	TRBJ2-1	many	TRBD2	TGTGCCAGCAGCCCCGGGACTAGCGGGATGGATGAGCAGTTCTTC	CASSPGTSGMDEQFF
TRBV28	TRBJ2-1	few	.	TGTGCCAGCACCGTCTCCGGGACAAACAATGAGCAGTTCTTC	CASTVSGTNNEQFF
TRBV6-2/TRBV6-3	TRBJ2-1	many	.	TGTGCCAGCAGTTCCCAACCCTACAATGAGCAGTTCTTC	CASSSQPYNEQFF
TRBV12-3/TRBV12-4	TRBJ2-3	many	.	TGTGCCAGCAGTTTTGGGATCGGTACGCAGTATTTT	CASSFGIGTQYF
TRBV5-1	TRBJ1-2	few	TRBD1	TGCGCCAGCAGTGCCGGACAGGGGGCTAACTATGGCTACACCTTC	CASSAGQGANYGYTF
TRBV27	TRBJ1-5	.	.	TGTGCCAGCAGCCCCTTCGGAATCAAGCAGCCCCAGCATTTT	CASSPFGIKQPQHF
TRBV2	TRBJ2-2	many	.	TGTGCCAGCCGGGCCATCGACACCGGGGAGCTGTTTTTT	CASRAIDTGELFF
TRBV20-1	TRBJ2-7	many	TRBD2	TGCAGTGCTAGATTAATAGCGGGGCTGTACGAGCAGTACTTC	CSARLIAGLYEQYF
TRBV29-1	TRBJ1-4	.	.	TGCAGCGTTGTCGTAGGGAATGAAAAACTGTTTTTT	CSVVVGNEKLFF